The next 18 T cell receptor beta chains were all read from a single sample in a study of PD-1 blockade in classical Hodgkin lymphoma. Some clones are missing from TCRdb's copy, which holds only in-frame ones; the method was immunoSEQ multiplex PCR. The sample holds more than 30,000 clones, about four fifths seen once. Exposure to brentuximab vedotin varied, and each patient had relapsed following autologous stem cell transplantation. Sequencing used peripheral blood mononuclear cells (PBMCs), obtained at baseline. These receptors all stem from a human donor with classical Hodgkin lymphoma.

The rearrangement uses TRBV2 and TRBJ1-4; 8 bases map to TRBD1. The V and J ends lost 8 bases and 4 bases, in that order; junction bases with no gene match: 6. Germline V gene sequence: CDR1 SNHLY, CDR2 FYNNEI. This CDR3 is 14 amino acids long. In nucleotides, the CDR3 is TGTGCCAGCTCGGGAACAGGGGGTAATGAAAAACTGTTTTTT. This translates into CASSGTGGNEKLFF.

The DNA for the CDR3 is TGTGCCAGCAGTTTATTTCCAGGGACTGGCTACACCTTC. It translates to CASSLFPGTGYTF. This chain connects TRBV28 to TRBJ1-2, with D possibly being TRBD1 (5 bases). The CDR3 totals 13 residues. Germline V gene sequence: CDR1 MDHEN, CDR2 SYDVKM. Trimming shortened V by 1 base and J by 7 bases, and 10 bases separated the two germline ends.

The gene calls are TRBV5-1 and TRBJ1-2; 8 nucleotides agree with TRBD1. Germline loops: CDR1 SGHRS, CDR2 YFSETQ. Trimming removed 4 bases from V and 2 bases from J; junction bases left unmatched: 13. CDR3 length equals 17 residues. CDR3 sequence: CASSPHDGQGANYGYTF. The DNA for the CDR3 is TGCGCCAGCAGCCCCCATGATGGGCAGGGGGCGAACTATGGCTACACCTTC. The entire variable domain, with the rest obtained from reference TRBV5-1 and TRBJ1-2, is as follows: KAGVTQTPRYLIKTRGQQVTLSCSPISGHRSVSWYQQTPGQGLQFLFEYFSETQRNKGNFPGRFSGRQFSNSRSEMNVSTLELGDSALYLCASSPHDGQGANYGYTFGSGTRLTVV.

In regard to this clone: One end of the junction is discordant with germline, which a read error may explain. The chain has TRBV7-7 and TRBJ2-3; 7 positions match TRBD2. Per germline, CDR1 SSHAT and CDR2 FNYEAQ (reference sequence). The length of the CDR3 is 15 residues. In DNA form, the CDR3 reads TGTGCTAGCAGCTTAGGGCTTGGGGAGGGTGATACGCAGTATTTT. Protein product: CASSLGLGEGDTQYF. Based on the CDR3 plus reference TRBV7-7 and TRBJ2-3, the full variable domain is GAGVSQSPRYKVTKRGQDVTLRCDPISSHATLYWYQQALGQGPEFLTYFNYEAQPDKSGLPSDRFSAERPEGSISTLTIQRTEQRDSAMYRCASSLGLGEGDTQYFGPGTRLTVL.

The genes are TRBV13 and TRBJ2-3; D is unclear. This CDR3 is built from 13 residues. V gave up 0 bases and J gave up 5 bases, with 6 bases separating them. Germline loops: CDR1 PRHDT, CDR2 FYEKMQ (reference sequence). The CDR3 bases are TGTGCCAGCAGCTTAGGAGGCAGAGATACGCAGTATTTT. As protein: CASSLGGRDTQYF.

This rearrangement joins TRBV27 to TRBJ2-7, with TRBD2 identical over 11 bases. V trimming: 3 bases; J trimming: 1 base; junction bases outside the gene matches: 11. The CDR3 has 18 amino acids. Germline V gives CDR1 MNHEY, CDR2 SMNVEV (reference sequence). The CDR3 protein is CASSFHSPGLADSYEQYF. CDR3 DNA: TGTGCCAGCAGTTTCCACTCTCCGGGACTAGCGGATTCCTACGAGCAGTACTTC.

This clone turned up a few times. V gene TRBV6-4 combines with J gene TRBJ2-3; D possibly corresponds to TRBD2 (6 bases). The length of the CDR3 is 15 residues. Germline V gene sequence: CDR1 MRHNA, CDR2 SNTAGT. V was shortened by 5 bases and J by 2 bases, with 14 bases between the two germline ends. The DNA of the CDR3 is TGTGCCAGCAGTCCCCTCGGCGGGGCCACAGATACGCAGTATTTT. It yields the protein CASSPLGGATDTQYF.

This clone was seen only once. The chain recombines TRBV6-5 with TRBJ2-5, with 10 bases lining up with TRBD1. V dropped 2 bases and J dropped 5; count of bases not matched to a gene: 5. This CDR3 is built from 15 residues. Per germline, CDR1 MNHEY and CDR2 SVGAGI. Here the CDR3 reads CASSYRTGGGETQYF. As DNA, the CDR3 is TGTGCCAGCAGTTACAGGACAGGGGGGGGCGAGACCCAGTACTTC.

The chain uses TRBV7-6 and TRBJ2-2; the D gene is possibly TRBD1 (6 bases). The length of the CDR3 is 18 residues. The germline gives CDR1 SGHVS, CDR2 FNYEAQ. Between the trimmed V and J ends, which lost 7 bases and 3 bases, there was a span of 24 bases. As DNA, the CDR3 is TGTGCCAGCATTTTAAAGTTGGAGGACAGATGGGACACCGGGGAGCTGTTTTTT. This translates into CASILKLEDRWDTGELFF. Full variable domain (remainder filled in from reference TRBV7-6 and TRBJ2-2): GAGVSQSPRYKVTKRGQDVALRCDPISGHVSLYWYRQALGQGPEFLTYFNYEAQQDKSGLPNDRFSAERPEGSISTLTIQRTEQRDSAMYRCASILKLEDRWDTGELFFGEGSRLTVL.

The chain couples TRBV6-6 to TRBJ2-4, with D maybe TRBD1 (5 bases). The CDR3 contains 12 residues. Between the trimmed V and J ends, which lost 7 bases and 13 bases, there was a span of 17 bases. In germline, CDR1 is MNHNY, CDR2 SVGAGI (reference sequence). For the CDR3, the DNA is TGTGCCAGCAATTCAGGGCTCTTAAGCCAGTACTTC. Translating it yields CASNSGLLSQYF.

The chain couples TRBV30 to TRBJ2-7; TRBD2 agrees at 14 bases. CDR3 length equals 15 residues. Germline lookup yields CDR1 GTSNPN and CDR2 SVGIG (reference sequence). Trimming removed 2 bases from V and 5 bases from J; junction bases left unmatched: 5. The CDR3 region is CAWSSGLAGGDEQYF. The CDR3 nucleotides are TGTGCCTGGAGTTCCGGACTAGCGGGGGGCGACGAGCAGTACTTC.

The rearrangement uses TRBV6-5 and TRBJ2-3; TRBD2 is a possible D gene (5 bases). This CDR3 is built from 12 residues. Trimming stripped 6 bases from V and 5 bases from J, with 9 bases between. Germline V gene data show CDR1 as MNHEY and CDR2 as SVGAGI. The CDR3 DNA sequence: TGTGCCAGCAGAACAGAGGGAGATACGCAGTATTTT. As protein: CASRTEGDTQYF.

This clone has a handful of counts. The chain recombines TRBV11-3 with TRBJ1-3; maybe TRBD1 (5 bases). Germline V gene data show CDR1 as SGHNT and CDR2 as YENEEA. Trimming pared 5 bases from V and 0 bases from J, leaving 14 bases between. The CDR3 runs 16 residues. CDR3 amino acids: CASSPRPGPSGNTIYF. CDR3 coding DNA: TGTGCCAGCAGCCCACGGCCGGGACCCTCTGGAAACACCATATATTTT. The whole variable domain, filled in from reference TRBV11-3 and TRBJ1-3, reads EAGVVQSPRYKIIEKKQPVAFWCNPISGHNTLYWYLQNLGQGPELLIRYENEEAVDDSQLPKDRFSAERLKGVDSTLKIQPAELGDSAVYLCASSPRPGPSGNTIYFGEGSWLTVV.

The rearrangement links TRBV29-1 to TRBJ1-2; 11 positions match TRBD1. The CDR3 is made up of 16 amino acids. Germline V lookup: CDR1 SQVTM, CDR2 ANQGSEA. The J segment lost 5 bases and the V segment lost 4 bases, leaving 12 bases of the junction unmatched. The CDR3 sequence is CSVALTGQGAQYGYTF. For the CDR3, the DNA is TGCAGCGTTGCCCTAACCGGACAGGGGGCGCAGTATGGCTACACCTTC. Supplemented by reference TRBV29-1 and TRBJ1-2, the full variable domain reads SAVISQKPSRDICQRGTSLTIQCQVDSQVTMMFWYRQQPGQSLTLIATANQGSEATYESGFVIDKFPISRPNLTFSTLTVSNMSPEDSSIYLCSVALTGQGAQYGYTFGSGTRLTVV.

The CDR3 region is CASSLTDPPLHF. CDR3 DNA: TGTGCCAGCTCACTAACGGACCCACCCCTCCACTTT. The chain couples TRBV18 to TRBJ1-6; no firm D call. V lost 4 bases, J lost 11 bases, and 9 bases lay in between. The CDR3 loop spans 12 amino acids. The V gene's germline CDR1 is KGHSH and CDR2 LQKENI.

This CDR3 is CASSQDYQGSYEQYF. In DNA form, the CDR3 reads TGCGCCAGCAGCCAAGATTACCAGGGCTCCTACGAGCAGTACTTC. The chain couples TRBV4-3 to TRBJ2-7; D possibly corresponds to TRBD1 (5 bases). This CDR3 has 15 amino acids. The germline V gene encodes CDR1 LGHNA and CDR2 YSLEER. V was pared by 0 bases and J by 0 bases, with 9 bases between.

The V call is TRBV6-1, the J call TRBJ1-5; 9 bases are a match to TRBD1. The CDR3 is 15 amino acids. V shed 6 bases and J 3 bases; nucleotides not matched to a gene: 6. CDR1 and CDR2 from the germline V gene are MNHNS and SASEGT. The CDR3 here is CASRAGTGTNQPQHF. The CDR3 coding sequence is TGTGCCAGCAGGGCCGGGACAGGGACCAATCAGCCCCAGCATTTT.

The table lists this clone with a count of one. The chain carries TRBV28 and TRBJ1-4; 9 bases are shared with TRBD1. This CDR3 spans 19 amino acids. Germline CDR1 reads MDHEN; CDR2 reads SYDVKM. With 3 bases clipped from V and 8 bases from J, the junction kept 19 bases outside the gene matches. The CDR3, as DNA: TGTGCCAGCAGTTTTGTTCAGGGAGCCCTGGGACAGGGAGCGGAAAAACTGTTTTTT. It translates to CASSFVQGALGQGAEKLFF.